Listed below are T cell receptor beta chains from one sample, sequenced in a study of blood T cell repertoires in COVID-19. Assay: immunoSEQ multiplex PCR; the TCRdb copy retains only in-frame clones and omits some. The table lists just over 650,000 clones, just under 90% of them singletons. Sequencing input: peripheral blood. The receptor source for this set is a woman in her late teens or twenties with acute or convalescent COVID-19. Both conserved end residues are part of each CDR3. The order of the fields is D gene, J gene, clone size, V gene, CDR3 DNA, CDR3 protein. D genes are given only for firm matches. Clone sizes are given selectively: once, few, many, or a class where the clone is expanded.

d_call: .
j_call: TRBJ2-3
clone_size: .
v_call: TRBV6-4
cdr3_nt: TGTGCCAGCAGTGTTTCAGGGGAACACACAGATACGCAGTATTTT
cdr3_aa: CASSVSGEHTDTQYF

d_call: TRBD1
j_call: TRBJ2-5
clone_size: .
v_call: TRBV7-9
cdr3_nt: TGTGCCAGCAGCCCTGGGACAGGGGAGGAAGAGACCCAGTACTTC
cdr3_aa: CASSPGTGEEETQYF

d_call: TRBD1
j_call: TRBJ1-5
clone_size: .
v_call: TRBV27
cdr3_nt: TGTGCCACAGACAGGGGTAGAAGCAATCAGCCCCAGCATTTT
cdr3_aa: CATDRGRSNQPQHF

d_call: .
j_call: TRBJ2-3
clone_size: .
v_call: TRBV5-5
cdr3_nt: TGTGCCAGCAGCTTGGGGCCCTCCCTTGCAGATACGCAGTATTTT
cdr3_aa: CASSLGPSLADTQYF

d_call: .
j_call: TRBJ2-7
clone_size: .
v_call: TRBV7-9
cdr3_nt: TGTGCCAGCAGCACGGACAGTTTCTCCTACGAGCAGTACTTC
cdr3_aa: CASSTDSFSYEQYF

d_call: TRBD1
j_call: TRBJ2-1
clone_size: .
v_call: TRBV9
cdr3_nt: TGTGCCAGCAGTACAGGGGTAGGCTACAATGAGCAGTTCTTC
cdr3_aa: CASSTGVGYNEQFF

d_call: .
j_call: TRBJ2-6
clone_size: .
v_call: TRBV7-2
cdr3_nt: TGTGCCAGCAGCCCAGCGGCGGGGGCCAACGTCCTGACTTTC
cdr3_aa: CASSPAAGANVLTF

d_call: TRBD2
j_call: TRBJ2-1
clone_size: .
v_call: TRBV3-1/TRBV3-2
cdr3_nt: TGTGCCAGCAGCCAAGAGATTCTAGCGGGGGGCAATGAGCAGTTCTTC
cdr3_aa: CASSQEILAGGNEQFF

d_call: .
j_call: TRBJ1-5
clone_size: .
v_call: TRBV5-6
cdr3_nt: TGTGCCAGCAGCTTGTACGGTAACAATCAGCCCCAGCATTTT
cdr3_aa: CASSLYGNNQPQHF

d_call: .
j_call: TRBJ2-4
clone_size: once
v_call: TRBV12-3/TRBV12-4
cdr3_nt: TGTGCCAGCAGTTTCGGGGTCGCGGGCATTCAGTACTTC
cdr3_aa: CASSFGVAGIQYF

d_call: .
j_call: TRBJ1-2
clone_size: .
v_call: TRBV18
cdr3_nt: TGTGCCAGCTCACCCCCCGGACAGCCTTATGGCTACACCTTC
cdr3_aa: CASSPPGQPYGYTF

d_call: .
j_call: TRBJ1-2
clone_size: .
v_call: TRBV4-2
cdr3_nt: TGTGCCAGCAGCCAAGAGGGTGGGGAGCGTCGGGTAGAAGGCTACACCTTC
cdr3_aa: CASSQEGGERRVEGYTF

d_call: TRBD2
j_call: TRBJ2-3
clone_size: few
v_call: TRBV19
cdr3_nt: TGTGCCAGTAGTATGGGGAGGGAGACAGATACGCAGTATTTT
cdr3_aa: CASSMGRETDTQYF

d_call: TRBD1
j_call: TRBJ1-2
clone_size: .
v_call: TRBV5-4
cdr3_nt: TGTGCCAGCAGCCCATCGGCAGGGGGAAAGTTTTATGGGCTAGGCTATGGCTACACCTTC
cdr3_aa: CASSPSAGGKFYGLGYGYTF

d_call: TRBD2
j_call: TRBJ2-5
clone_size: .
v_call: TRBV7-9
cdr3_nt: TGTGCCAGCAGTTCTTCCGCGGGGGGCAAAGAGACCCAGTACTTC
cdr3_aa: CASSSSAGGKETQYF

d_call: .
j_call: TRBJ1-2
clone_size: few
v_call: TRBV7-9
cdr3_nt: TGTGCCAGCAGCTTAGGAATTGTTGAGGGATTTGGCTACACCTTC
cdr3_aa: CASSLGIVEGFGYTF

d_call: TRBD1
j_call: TRBJ1-5
clone_size: .
v_call: TRBV7-2
cdr3_nt: TGTGCCAGCAGCCCCGGGACAGGGTCAACGAGCAATCAGCCCCAGCATTTT
cdr3_aa: CASSPGTGSTSNQPQHF

d_call: TRBD1
j_call: TRBJ1-4
clone_size: .
v_call: TRBV9
cdr3_nt: TGTGCCAGCAGCGCGACCGGGACAGTTAATGAAAAACTGTTTTTT
cdr3_aa: CASSATGTVNEKLFF

d_call: .
j_call: TRBJ1-1
clone_size: .
v_call: TRBV5-1
cdr3_nt: TGCGCCAGCAGCCTTGGCGAGGGCACTGAAGCTTTCTTT
cdr3_aa: CASSLGEGTEAFF

d_call: .
j_call: TRBJ1-2
clone_size: .
v_call: TRBV20-1
cdr3_nt: TGCAGTGCTAGTTACGGTAACTATGGCTACACCTTC
cdr3_aa: CSASYGNYGYTF

d_call: TRBD1
j_call: TRBJ2-6
clone_size: .
v_call: TRBV11-3
cdr3_nt: TGTGCCAGCAGCTCTCCCCCGGGACAGGCCTCTGGGGCCAACGTCCTGACTTTC
cdr3_aa: CASSSPPGQASGANVLTF

d_call: .
j_call: TRBJ2-3
clone_size: .
v_call: TRBV3-1/TRBV3-2
cdr3_nt: TGTGCCAGCAGCCAAGGATGGCGGGGGCGGAACACAGATACGCAGTATTTT
cdr3_aa: CASSQGWRGRNTDTQYF

d_call: TRBD1
j_call: TRBJ1-3
clone_size: .
v_call: TRBV2
cdr3_nt: TGTGCCAGCAGTGTGACAGGGGTCGGAAACACCATATATTTT
cdr3_aa: CASSVTGVGNTIYF

d_call: TRBD2
j_call: TRBJ2-1
clone_size: .
v_call: TRBV5-1
cdr3_nt: TGCGCCAGCAGCTTGGTCGGGACTAGCGGCAACAATGAGCAGTTCTTC
cdr3_aa: CASSLVGTSGNNEQFF

d_call: TRBD2
j_call: TRBJ2-5
clone_size: .
v_call: TRBV4-2
cdr3_nt: TGTGCCAGCAGCCAAGCTCGGGGGGGCGGGGAGACCCAGTACTTC
cdr3_aa: CASSQARGGGETQYF

d_call: TRBD1
j_call: TRBJ2-7
clone_size: .
v_call: TRBV6-5
cdr3_nt: TGTGCCAGCAGCCGGGACAGGAGGAGCTCCTACGAGCAGTACTTC
cdr3_aa: CASSRDRRSSYEQYF

d_call: .
j_call: TRBJ1-2
clone_size: .
v_call: TRBV4-3
cdr3_nt: TGCGCCAGCAGCCAAGAGGGACACAGCTACACCTTC
cdr3_aa: CASSQEGHSYTF

d_call: .
j_call: TRBJ2-1
clone_size: .
v_call: TRBV29-1
cdr3_nt: TGCAGCGTTGAGTTTCACGGAGGGCGGGACCTGTACAATGAGCAGTTCTTC
cdr3_aa: CSVEFHGGRDLYNEQFF

d_call: TRBD2
j_call: TRBJ2-1
clone_size: .
v_call: TRBV2
cdr3_nt: TGTGCCGGTAGGACTAGCCCTAAGGCCTACAATGAGCAGTTCTTC
cdr3_aa: CAGRTSPKAYNEQFF

d_call: .
j_call: TRBJ1-1
clone_size: .
v_call: TRBV6-1
cdr3_nt: TGTGCCAGCAGTGAAAAAGCCGGCAGGACAAACACTGAAGCTTTCTTT
cdr3_aa: CASSEKAGRTNTEAFF

d_call: .
j_call: TRBJ1-2
clone_size: .
v_call: TRBV7-3
cdr3_nt: TGTGCCAGCAGCTTAACAGTTGGGGGCAACTATGGCTACACCTTC
cdr3_aa: CASSLTVGGNYGYTF

d_call: TRBD1
j_call: TRBJ1-3
clone_size: few
v_call: TRBV19
cdr3_nt: TGTGCCAGTAGTATTGGCAGGGGGGAAAACACCATATATTTT
cdr3_aa: CASSIGRGENTIYF

d_call: TRBD2
j_call: TRBJ2-3
clone_size: .
v_call: TRBV6-2/TRBV6-3
cdr3_nt: TGTGCCAGCAGTTGGACTAGCGGGGGGGCTGTTACGCAGTATTTT
cdr3_aa: CASSWTSGGAVTQYF

d_call: .
j_call: TRBJ2-3
clone_size: .
v_call: TRBV5-5
cdr3_nt: TGTGCCAGCAGCTTGTTGGGGCTTAGCACAGATACGCAGTATTTT
cdr3_aa: CASSLLGLSTDTQYF

d_call: TRBD2
j_call: TRBJ2-5
clone_size: .
v_call: TRBV29-1
cdr3_nt: TGCAGCGCCTCACACGGGGGGGGATTCCAAGAGACCCAGTACTTC
cdr3_aa: CSASHGGGFQETQYF

d_call: .
j_call: TRBJ2-3
clone_size: .
v_call: TRBV5-4
cdr3_nt: TGTGCCAGCAGCTTGGCCGGCACAGATACGCAGTATTTT
cdr3_aa: CASSLAGTDTQYF

d_call: TRBD1
j_call: TRBJ1-1
clone_size: .
v_call: TRBV6-5
cdr3_nt: TGTGCCAGCAGTCCAGGACAGGGAATGGGGGGTGAAGCTTTCTTT
cdr3_aa: CASSPGQGMGGEAFF

d_call: TRBD1
j_call: TRBJ2-7
clone_size: .
v_call: TRBV5-1
cdr3_nt: TGCGCCAGCAGCTTAGATCCGGGACAGGGTCTCTACGAGCAGTACTTC
cdr3_aa: CASSLDPGQGLYEQYF

d_call: .
j_call: TRBJ2-2
clone_size: .
v_call: TRBV18
cdr3_nt: TGTGCCAGCTCAACCACTAACCGGGTGAACACCGGGGAGCTGTTTTTT
cdr3_aa: CASSTTNRVNTGELFF

d_call: .
j_call: TRBJ1-4
clone_size: .
v_call: TRBV18
cdr3_nt: TGTGCCAGCTCACCACCGACTCAGGGAAAGCTTGGGGAAAAACTGTTTTTT
cdr3_aa: CASSPPTQGKLGEKLFF

d_call: .
j_call: TRBJ2-7
clone_size: .
v_call: TRBV4-1
cdr3_nt: TGCGCCAGCAGCTTCCGGGACACTTACTCCTACGAGCAGTACTTC
cdr3_aa: CASSFRDTYSYEQYF

d_call: .
j_call: TRBJ2-2
clone_size: .
v_call: TRBV7-9
cdr3_nt: TGTGCCAGCAGCTTGACCTGGACAGAACCCACCGGGGAGCTGTTTTTT
cdr3_aa: CASSLTWTEPTGELFF

d_call: TRBD1
j_call: TRBJ1-1
clone_size: .
v_call: TRBV5-1
cdr3_nt: TGCGCCAGCAGCGAGGACAGGGGAAGTACTGAAGCTTTCTTT
cdr3_aa: CASSEDRGSTEAFF

d_call: TRBD1
j_call: TRBJ1-6
clone_size: .
v_call: TRBV5-6
cdr3_nt: TGTGCCAGCAGCCCAACTACCGGGACAGGGATTTCACCCCTCCACTTT
cdr3_aa: CASSPTTGTGISPLHF

d_call: .
j_call: TRBJ1-2
clone_size: .
v_call: TRBV9
cdr3_nt: TGTGCCAGCAGCGTAGGCGGGGTGGATGGCTACACCTTC
cdr3_aa: CASSVGGVDGYTF